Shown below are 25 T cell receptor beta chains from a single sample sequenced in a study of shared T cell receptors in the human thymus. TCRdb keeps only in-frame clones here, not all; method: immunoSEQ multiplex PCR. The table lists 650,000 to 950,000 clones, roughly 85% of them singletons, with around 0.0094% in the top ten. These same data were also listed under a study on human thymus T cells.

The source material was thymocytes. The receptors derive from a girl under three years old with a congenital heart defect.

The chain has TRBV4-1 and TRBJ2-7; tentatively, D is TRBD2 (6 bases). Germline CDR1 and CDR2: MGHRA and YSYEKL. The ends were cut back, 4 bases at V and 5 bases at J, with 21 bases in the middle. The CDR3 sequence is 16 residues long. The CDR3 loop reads CASSPSRGAGSDEQYF. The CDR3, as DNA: TGCGCCAGCAGCCCATCCCGCGGGGCGGGGTCGGACGAGCAGTACTTC.

In nucleotides, the CDR3 is TGCGCCAGCCCGGACAAGGAGAATTCACCCCTCCACTTT. This gives the protein CASPDKENSPLHF. The chain employs TRBV10-2 and TRBJ1-6; D perhaps matches TRBD1 (5 bases). The V end lost 8 bases, the J end lost 7 bases, and 12 bases lay between the germline ends. Germline V gene lookup returns CDR1 WSHSY and CDR2 SAAADI. This CDR3 has 13 amino acids.

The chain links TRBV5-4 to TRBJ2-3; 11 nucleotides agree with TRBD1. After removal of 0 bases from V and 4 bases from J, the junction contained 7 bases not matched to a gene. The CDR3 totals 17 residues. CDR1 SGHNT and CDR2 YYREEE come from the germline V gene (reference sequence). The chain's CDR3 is CASSLVRTGGGPDTQYF. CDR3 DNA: TGTGCCAGCAGCTTGGTTAGGACAGGGGGCGGCCCAGATACGCAGTATTTT. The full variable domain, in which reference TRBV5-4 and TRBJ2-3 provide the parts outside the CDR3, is ETGVTQSPTHLIKTRGQQVTLRCSSQSGHNTVSWYQQALGQGPQFIFQYYREEENGRGNFPPRFSGLQFPNYSSELNVNALELDDSALYLCASSLVRTGGGPDTQYFGPGTRLTVL.

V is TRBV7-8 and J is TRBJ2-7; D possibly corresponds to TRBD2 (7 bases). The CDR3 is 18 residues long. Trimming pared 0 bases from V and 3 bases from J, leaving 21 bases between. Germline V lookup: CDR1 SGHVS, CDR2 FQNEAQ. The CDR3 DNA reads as TGTGCCAGCAGCTTAGCTTTTCGGGGGGCTCCAGAAGGCTACGAGCAGTACTTC. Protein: CASSLAFRGAPEGYEQYF.

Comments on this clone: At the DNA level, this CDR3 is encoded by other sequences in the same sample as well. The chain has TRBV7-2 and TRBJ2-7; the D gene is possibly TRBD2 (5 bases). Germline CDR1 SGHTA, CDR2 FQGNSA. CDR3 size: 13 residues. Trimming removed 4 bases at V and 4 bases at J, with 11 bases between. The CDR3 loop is CASSSGGGYEQYF. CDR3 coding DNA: TGTGCCAGCAGCTCCGGTGGAGGATACGAGCAGTACTTC.

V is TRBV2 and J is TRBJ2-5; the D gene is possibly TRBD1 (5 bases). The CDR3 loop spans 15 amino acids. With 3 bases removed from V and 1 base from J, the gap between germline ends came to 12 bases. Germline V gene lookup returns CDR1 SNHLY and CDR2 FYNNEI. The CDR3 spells CASSEDWGLQETQYF. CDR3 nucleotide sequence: TGTGCCAGCAGTGAGGATTGGGGCCTCCAAGAGACCCAGTACTTC.

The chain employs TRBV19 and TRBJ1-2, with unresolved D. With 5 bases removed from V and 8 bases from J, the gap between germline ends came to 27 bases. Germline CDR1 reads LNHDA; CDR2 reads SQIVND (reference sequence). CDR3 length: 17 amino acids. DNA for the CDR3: TGTGCCAGTAGTGAACCCCCCTCGGGATCTAAGTGTAGCGGCTACACCTTC. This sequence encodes CASSEPPSGSKCSGYTF.

In DNA, the CDR3 is TGTGCCAGCAGTTCGGGACAGGGGGCGAGGGAGCAGTACTTC. Amino acid sequence: CASSSGQGAREQYF. The chain employs TRBV27 and TRBJ2-7, with 12 positions matching TRBD1. Germline loops: CDR1 MNHEY, CDR2 SMNVEV (reference sequence). The CDR3 is made up of 14 amino acids. Trimming took 4 bases from V and 7 from J; bases not matched to a gene: 5.

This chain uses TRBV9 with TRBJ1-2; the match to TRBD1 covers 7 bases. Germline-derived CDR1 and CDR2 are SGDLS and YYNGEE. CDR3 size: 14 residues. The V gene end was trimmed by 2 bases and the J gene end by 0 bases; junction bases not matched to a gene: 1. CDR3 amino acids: CASSVGTANYGYTF. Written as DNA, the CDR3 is TGTGCCAGCAGCGTGGGGACAGCTAACTATGGCTACACCTTC.

CDR3 region: CASSFGLTYTDTQYF. The CDR3 nucleotides are TGTGCCAGCAGCTTTGGGCTCACCTACACAGATACGCAGTATTTT. V gene TRBV5-5 combines with J gene TRBJ2-3; D call uncertain. Trimming cost V 2 bases and J 2 bases, with 12 bases left between them. Germline V gene data show CDR1 as SGHKS and CDR2 as YYEKEE (reference sequence). This CDR3 region has 15 residues.

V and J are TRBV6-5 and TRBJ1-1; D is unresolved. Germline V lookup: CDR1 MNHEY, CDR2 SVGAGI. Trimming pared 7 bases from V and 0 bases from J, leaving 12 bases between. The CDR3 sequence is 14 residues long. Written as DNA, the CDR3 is TGTGCCAGCACCCCGGGGATCATGAACACTGAAGCTTTCTTT. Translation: CASTPGIMNTEAFF.

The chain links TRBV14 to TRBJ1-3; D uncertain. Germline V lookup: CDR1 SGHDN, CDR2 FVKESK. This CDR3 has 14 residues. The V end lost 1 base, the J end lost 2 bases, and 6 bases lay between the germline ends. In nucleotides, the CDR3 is TGTGCCAGCAGCCAAGGGCAGGCTGGAAACACCATATATTTT. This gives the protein CASSQGQAGNTIYF.

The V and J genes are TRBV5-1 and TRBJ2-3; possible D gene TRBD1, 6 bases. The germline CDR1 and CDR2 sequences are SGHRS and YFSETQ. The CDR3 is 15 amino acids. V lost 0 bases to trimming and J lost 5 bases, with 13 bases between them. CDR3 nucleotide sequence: TGCGCCAGCAGCTTGGGGACAGTCCATCAAGATACGCAGTATTTT. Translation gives CASSLGTVHQDTQYF.

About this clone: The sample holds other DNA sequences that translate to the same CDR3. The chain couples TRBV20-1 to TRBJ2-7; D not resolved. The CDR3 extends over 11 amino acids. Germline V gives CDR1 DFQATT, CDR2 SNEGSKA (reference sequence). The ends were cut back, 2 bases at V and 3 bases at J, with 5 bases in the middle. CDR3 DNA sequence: TGCAGTGCTAGACCCAGCTACGAGCAGTACTTC. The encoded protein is CSARPSYEQYF.

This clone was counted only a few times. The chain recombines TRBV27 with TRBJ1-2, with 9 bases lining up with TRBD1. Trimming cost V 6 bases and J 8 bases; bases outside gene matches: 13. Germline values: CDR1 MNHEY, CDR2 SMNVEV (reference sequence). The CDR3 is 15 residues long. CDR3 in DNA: TGTGCCAGCAGCCCGACAGGGGGACGAAGCAGGGGCTACACCTTC. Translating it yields CASSPTGGRSRGYTF.

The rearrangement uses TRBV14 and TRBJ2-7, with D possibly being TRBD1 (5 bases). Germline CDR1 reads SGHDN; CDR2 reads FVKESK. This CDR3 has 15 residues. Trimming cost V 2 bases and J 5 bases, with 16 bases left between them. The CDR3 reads CASSQPGRLWDEQYF. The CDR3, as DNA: TGTGCCAGCAGCCAACCAGGGCGCTTGTGGGACGAGCAGTACTTC.

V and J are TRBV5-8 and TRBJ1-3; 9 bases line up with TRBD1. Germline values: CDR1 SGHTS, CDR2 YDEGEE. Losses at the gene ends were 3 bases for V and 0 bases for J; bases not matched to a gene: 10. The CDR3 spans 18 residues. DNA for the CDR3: TGTGCCAGCAGCTCTGGACAGGGGCCCCCCCACTCTGGAAACACCATATATTTT. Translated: CASSSGQGPPHSGNTIYF.

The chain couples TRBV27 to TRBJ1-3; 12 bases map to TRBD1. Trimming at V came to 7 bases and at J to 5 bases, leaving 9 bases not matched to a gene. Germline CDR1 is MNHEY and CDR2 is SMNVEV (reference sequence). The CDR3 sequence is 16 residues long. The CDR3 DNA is TGTGCCAGCAAACCTACGGGACAGGGGGCGAGAAACACCATATATTTT. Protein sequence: CASKPTGQGARNTIYF.

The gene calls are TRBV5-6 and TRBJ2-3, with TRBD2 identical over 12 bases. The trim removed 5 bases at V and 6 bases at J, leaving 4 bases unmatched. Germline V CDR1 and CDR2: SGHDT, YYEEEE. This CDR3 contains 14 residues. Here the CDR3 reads CASSYGTSGDTQYF. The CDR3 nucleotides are TGTGCCAGCAGTTATGGGACTAGCGGGGATACGCAGTATTTT.

The CDR3, as DNA: TGTGCCAGTAGCCAGAGGGCCCCGGGACAGGGGGTCTACGAGCAGTACTTC. It codes for CASSQRAPGQGVYEQYF. The V and J genes are TRBV19 and TRBJ2-7, with TRBD1 identical over 11 bases. The junction had 13 bases not matched to a gene; V was cut back by 6 bases and J by 3 bases. Germline V CDR1 and CDR2: LNHDA, SQIVND (reference sequence). The CDR3 contains 17 residues.

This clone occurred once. CDR3 nucleotide sequence: TGCAGCGTACGGGGGGATAGAAACAATGAGCAGTTCTTC. Residues: CSVRGDRNNEQFF. This chain joins TRBV29-1 and TRBJ2-1; 7 nucleotides line up with TRBD2. This CDR3 contains 13 residues. Germline V gives CDR1 SQVTM, CDR2 ANQGSEA. The trim removed 6 bases at V and 5 bases at J, leaving 7 bases unmatched.

The CDR3 loop reads CASSLPPPGRDSPLHF. CDR3 DNA sequence: TGTGCCAGCAGCCTACCCCCCCCCGGGCGGGATTCACCCCTCCACTTT. The chain has TRBV2 and TRBJ1-6, with D hard to call. Germline CDR1 is SNHLY and CDR2 is FYNNEI. CDR3 length: 16 residues. Trimming left V 6 bases short and J 8 bases short, with 20 bases between.

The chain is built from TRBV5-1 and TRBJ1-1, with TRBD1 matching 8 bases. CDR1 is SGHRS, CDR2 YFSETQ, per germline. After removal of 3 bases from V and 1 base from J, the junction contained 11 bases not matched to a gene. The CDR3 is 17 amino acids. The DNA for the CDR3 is TGCGCCAGCAGCTGCGTCCCGGACAGGGTGCCGAACACTGAAGCTTTCTTT. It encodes CASSCVPDRVPNTEAFF.

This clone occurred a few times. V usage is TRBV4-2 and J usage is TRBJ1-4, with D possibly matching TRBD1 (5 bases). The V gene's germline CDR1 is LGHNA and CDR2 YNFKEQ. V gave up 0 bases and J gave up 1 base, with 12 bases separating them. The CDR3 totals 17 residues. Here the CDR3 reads CASSQDKGAQTNEKLFF. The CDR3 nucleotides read TGTGCCAGCAGCCAAGATAAAGGGGCACAAACTAATGAAAAACTGTTTTTT.

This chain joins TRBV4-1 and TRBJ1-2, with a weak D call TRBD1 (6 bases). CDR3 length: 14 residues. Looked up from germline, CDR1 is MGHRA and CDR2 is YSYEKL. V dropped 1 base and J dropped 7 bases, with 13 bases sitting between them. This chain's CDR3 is CASSQGLSRGGYTF. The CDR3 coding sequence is TGCGCCAGCAGCCAAGGTCTCTCCAGGGGTGGCTACACCTTC.